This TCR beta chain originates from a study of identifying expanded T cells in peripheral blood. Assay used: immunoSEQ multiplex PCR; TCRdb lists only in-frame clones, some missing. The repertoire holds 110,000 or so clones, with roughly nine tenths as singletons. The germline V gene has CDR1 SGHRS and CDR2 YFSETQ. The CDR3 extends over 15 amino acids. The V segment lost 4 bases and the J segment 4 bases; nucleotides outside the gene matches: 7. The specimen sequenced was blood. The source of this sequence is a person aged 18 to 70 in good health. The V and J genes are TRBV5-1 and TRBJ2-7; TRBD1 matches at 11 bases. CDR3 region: CASSLPGQGGYEQYF. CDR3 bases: TGCGCCAGCAGCCTCCCGGGACAGGGGGGATACGAGCAGTACTTC.